This T cell receptor beta chain emerged from a study of beta chain features in type 1 diabetes. As for the study in general: Over all samples combined, over 85 million sorted cells were examined. Study-wide results and caveats: For cells with high TCR expression, cDNA sequencing could yield over-representation. Any HLA-type effect on TCRB rearrangement remained unresolved here. Patients with type 1 diabetes showed fewer VDJ junction insertions and more deletions. In every one of the four CD4+ subsets, TCRB CDR3s were moderately but significantly shorter in Type 1 diabetes patients.

The entirety of the isolated RNA underwent reverse transcription, so expressed TCRB transcripts were sequenced. The table came from immunoSEQ multiplex PCR; TCRdb's copy has only in-frame clones and leaves some out. Of some 700,000 clones detected, around an eighth appear once; the ten largest clones hold 0.022%. This clone has just a few counts. Its antigen is undetermined. The CDR3 sequence is 13 residues long. Per germline, CDR1 GTSNPN and CDR2 SVGIG (reference sequence). With 3 bases removed from V and 7 bases from J, the gap between germline ends came to 15 bases. The V gene is TRBV30, the J gene TRBJ1-2, with D maybe TRBD1 (6 bases). This TCR was recovered from a man aged 18 to 29 with type 1 diabetes. The sample consisted of naive CD4+ T cells from blood. CDR3 sequence: CAWRNRAFSGYTF. CDR3 coding DNA: TGTGCCTGGAGAAACAGGGCGTTCTCTGGCTACACCTTC.